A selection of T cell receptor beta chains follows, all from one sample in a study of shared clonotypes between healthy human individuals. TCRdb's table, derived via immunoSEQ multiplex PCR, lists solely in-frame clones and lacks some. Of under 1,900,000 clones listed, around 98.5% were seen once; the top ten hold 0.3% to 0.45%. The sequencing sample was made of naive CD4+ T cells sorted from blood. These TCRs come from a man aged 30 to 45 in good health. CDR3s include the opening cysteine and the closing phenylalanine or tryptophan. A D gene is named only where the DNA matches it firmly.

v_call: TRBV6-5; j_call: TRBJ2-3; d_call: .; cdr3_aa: CASSWGSVTDTQYF
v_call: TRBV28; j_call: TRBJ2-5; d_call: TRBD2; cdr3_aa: CASSWAGAETQYF
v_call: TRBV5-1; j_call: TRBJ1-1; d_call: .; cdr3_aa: CASILSTGKQTEAFF
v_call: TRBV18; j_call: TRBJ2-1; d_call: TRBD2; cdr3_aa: CASSPWGGRANEQFF
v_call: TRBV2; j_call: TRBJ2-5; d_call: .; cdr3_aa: CASSGGGLRRETQYF
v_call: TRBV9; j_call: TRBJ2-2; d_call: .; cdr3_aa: CASSVSSGNTGELFF
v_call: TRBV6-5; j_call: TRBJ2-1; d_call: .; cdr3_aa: CASTKWRGSSNEQFF
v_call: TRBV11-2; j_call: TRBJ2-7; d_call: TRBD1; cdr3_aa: CASSLGGTGVGEQYF
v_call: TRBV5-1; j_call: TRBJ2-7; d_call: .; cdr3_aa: CASSPSDRGSYEQYF
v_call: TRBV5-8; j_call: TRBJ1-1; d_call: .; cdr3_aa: CASSLGRLAEAFF
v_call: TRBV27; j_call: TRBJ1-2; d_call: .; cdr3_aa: CASKSDPAGYGYTF
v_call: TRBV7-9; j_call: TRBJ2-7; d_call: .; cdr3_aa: CASTQGGRSYEQYF
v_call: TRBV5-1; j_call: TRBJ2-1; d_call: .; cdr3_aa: CASSLAAAYNEQFF
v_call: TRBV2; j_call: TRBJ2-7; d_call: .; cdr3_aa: CASSEAGIMSSYEQYF
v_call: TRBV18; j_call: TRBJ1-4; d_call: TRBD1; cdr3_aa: CASSPPRGQVSEKLFF
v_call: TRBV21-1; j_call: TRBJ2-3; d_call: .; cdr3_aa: CASSRLAYPDTQYF
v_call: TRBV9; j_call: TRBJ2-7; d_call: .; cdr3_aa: CASSVLGNHEQYF
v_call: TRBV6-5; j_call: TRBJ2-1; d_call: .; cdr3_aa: CASSYSRQVYNEQFF
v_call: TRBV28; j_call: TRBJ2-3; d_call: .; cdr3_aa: CASSSVIDTQYF
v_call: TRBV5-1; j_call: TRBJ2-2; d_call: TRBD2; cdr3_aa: CASSLFGLDDTGELFF
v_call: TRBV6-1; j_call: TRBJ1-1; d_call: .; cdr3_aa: CASSEPGANTEAFF
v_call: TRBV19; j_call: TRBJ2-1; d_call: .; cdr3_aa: CASSIAGGPYNEQFF
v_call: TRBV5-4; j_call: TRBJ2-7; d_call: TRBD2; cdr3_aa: CASSERTSGASYEQYF
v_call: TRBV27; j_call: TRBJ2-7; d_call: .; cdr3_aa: CASSFLASSYEQYF